The 5 T cell receptor beta chains given below trace back to one sample, sequenced in a study of shared clonotypes between healthy human individuals (dated by TCRdb to the early 2020s). Libraries were built with the immunoSEQ multiplex PCR assay. TCRdb's version of the immuneACCESS table is confined to in-frame rearrangements and falls short of the full clone set. An unresolved V gene accounts for under half of the shortfall where checked; the remainder is of unknown origin. The sample has about 2.3 million clones on record, 85% to 95% of them singletons. In total, the top ten clones hold 0.39% of the sample. Sequenced: naive CD4+ T cells from PBMCs. Per the publication, the cell subset or site label means: CD45RA+ positively selected. The source is a man younger than 35 in good health. Some clones in this sample may be carry-over from other donors' samples.

The CDR3 loop reads CASSLYGGETQYF. As DNA, the CDR3 is TGTGCCAGCAGTTTATACGGGGGTGAGACCCAGTACTTC. The rearrangement joins TRBV27 to TRBJ2-5; tentatively, D is TRBD2 (6 bases). Per germline, CDR1 MNHEY and CDR2 SMNVEV (reference sequence). This CDR3 has 13 residues. Trimming removed 1 base from V and 5 bases from J, with 8 bases in between.

The V and J genes are TRBV2 and TRBJ2-7; maybe TRBD2 (5 bases). The germline V gene encodes CDR1 SNHLY and CDR2 FYNNEI. The V end lost 4 bases, the J end lost 6 bases, and 10 bases lay between the germline ends. The CDR3 extends over 12 amino acids. CDR3 amino acids: CASSVEGGEQYF. CDR3 DNA: TGTGCCAGCAGTGTAGAGGGTGGCGAGCAGTACTTC.

The V gene is TRBV19, the J gene TRBJ1-2; D is ambiguous. The CDR3 is 14 amino acids. Germline V gene data show CDR1 as LNHDA and CDR2 as SQIVND (reference sequence). Trimming removed 3 bases at V and 0 bases at J, with 8 bases between. The CDR3 DNA sequence: TGTGCCAGTAGTATCTTTCCATCTAACTATGGCTACACCTTC. It translates to CASSIFPSNYGYTF.

The rearrangement joins TRBV28 to TRBJ1-5, with no clear D. V lost 6 bases and J 6 bases, leaving 15 bases between the germline ends. This CDR3 is 14 amino acids long. Per germline, CDR1 MDHEN and CDR2 SYDVKM. CDR3 in DNA: TGTGCCAGCAGGCCGGCCGGGTATCGTCAGCCCCAGCATTTT. It specifies CASRPAGYRQPQHF.

V is TRBV7-8 and J is TRBJ2-7, with D perhaps being TRBD1 or TRBD2 (5 bases each). The germline gives CDR1 SGHVS, CDR2 FQNEAQ. This CDR3 has 20 residues. Trimming pared 4 bases from V and 5 bases from J, leaving 33 bases between. The CDR3 nucleotides read TGTGCCAGCAGCTCCCTAGAAATTCTGGGACGCAGTAATACCCGTAACGAGCAGTACTTC. Translated, it gives CASSSLEILGRSNTRNEQYF.